The present TCR beta chain was sequenced within a study of cytomegalovirus exposure and HLA in healthy donors (TCRdb year 2017). A note on the overall study: An earlier analysis of approximately 640 of the donors reported about 250 Gb of sequence data and 120 million or so unique TCR beta sequences from about 200 million T cells. In a later genetic analysis, genome-wide SNP genotypes for about 65% of the roughly 670 donors were used, and that subset was treated as a discovery cohort. Both class I and class II loci were covered by HLA typing, at four-digit resolution. Besides the first cohort of roughly 640 subjects, a separate validation cohort made up of roughly 120 different subjects was used. A later analysis re-examined previously published TCR beta repertoires from 500 to 700 donors and added high-resolution HLA genotyping to investigate patterns of TCR occurrence. To decide whether each TCR beta V gene segment behaved as functional or pseudogenic, an earlier analysis of some 600 of the donors relied on high-throughput TCR beta sequencing. Typing coverage differed by locus: A, B, C, DRB1 and DQB1 were typed in about 629-640 donors, DQA1 in about 560, DPA1 in 600 to 610, and DPB1 in roughly 470. Donor age, sex, ethnicity and CMV serostatus were compiled together with the repertoire data. Rather than using new phenotypic data, the later analysis identified candidate immune exposures from TCR beta sequences and from how often those sequences occurred across donors. The study aimed to test whether signatures of past pathogen exposure could be identified by cataloging public T cell receptors. Approximately 300 gigabases of sequencing data and approximately 92 million unique TCR sequences made up an early release that covered approximately 700 HLA-typed donors. Across approximately 400 genotyped donors of the cohort, an average of about 220,000 unique TCR beta nucleotide sequences per donor were sequenced, and 15% to 20% of those sequences were non-productive. To predict cytomegalovirus infection status, the study brought together high-throughput TCR immunosequencing, statistical association of individual TCRs with disease status, and machine learning. A few DR-DQ haplotypes were treated as single units for association and clustering because of strong linkage in the cohort. All discovery cohort repertoires had been generated using a single sequencing platform. The genetic ancestry cluster associated with self-reported Caucasian donors included about 84% of the 300 to 400 genotyped donors. Using immunosequencing, the study profiled T cell repertoires from fewer than 850 subjects and related those repertoires to cytomegalovirus serostatus. Broader findings and caveats from the paper: A later genetic analysis reported fewer N-insertions in productive TCRs among donors in an Asian-associated ancestry cluster than the roughly 690-donor mean. In both the original and validation cohorts, the classifier was reported to diagnose cytomegalovirus status with high specificity and sensitivity. A later analysis found that TCR association rates varied across HLA loci, with DRB1 alleles showing the most associated TCRs and HLA-C alleles the fewest. In an earlier analysis of 587 of the donors, most TCR beta V segments appeared in productive rearrangements about 90% or about 30% of the time, broadly matching IMGT annotations. The study listed 150 to 200 TCR beta chains as associated with cytomegalovirus. In vitro tests confirmed that a few of the cytomegalovirus-associated TCR beta chains recognize cytomegalovirus antigens. While some public TCRs were present in many individuals, most TCR sequences turned up only very rarely across donors. Approximately 16 rarely observed V segments, including chromosome 9 orphons, were excluded from the earlier analysis of approximately 600 of the donors because counts were too low. Compared with equally common non-associated chains, HLA-associated TCR beta chains in a later analysis were more clonally expanded and had lower generation probabilities. Strong co-occurrence of HLA alleles, especially DR and DQ, made assigning TCR associations to individual alleles difficult. The presence/absence analyses assumed that sequencing depth was roughly uniform across donors, and that assumption may not be true. A cluster of highly shared sequence variants was judged likely to be a technical artifact of the sequencing pipeline. In a later analysis, about 16,000 TCR beta sequences were associated with specific HLA alleles at a false discovery rate of 0.05. The only immune exposure information available for the cohort was CMV serostatus. Some IMGT-functional V segments, including TRBV6-2 and TRBV6-3, could not be told apart with the 87-base-pair reads, so those segments were excluded. Correlated functional status among segregating V segments might be attributable to linkage disequilibrium, but an unknown experimental factor could not be ruled out. It was suggested by the authors that the approach could potentially be generalized to other disease states and immunological phenotypes. According to a later analysis, most CMV-associated TCR beta chains appeared to be HLA-restricted, and the HLA associations seemed to be driven largely by CMV exposure. A later genetic analysis associated a missense DCLRE1C variant with V-gene and J-gene trimming of TCR beta chains, and an independent cohort replicated the association. A further reported finding was that TCR beta sequences accurately predicted the HLA-A and HLA-B alleles for most subjects in the first cohort. Because HLA typing was missing for some donors at each locus, association tests included only the typed subset. Only TCR beta chains were sequenced in this cohort, and the absence of alpha or paired-chain data limited detectable features. A later analysis reported that several top co-occurrence clusters appeared linked to parvovirus B19, influenza, CMV and Epstein-Barr virus.

The cohort comprised 670 or so healthy bone marrow donors. Cohort members were all nominally healthy when sampled, although unrecorded immune exposures were likely present. The donor tested CMV seronegative and was one of the 352 seronegative cohort members. Every donor gave a peripheral blood sample, and the peripheral blood mononuclear cells from that sample were used for TCR beta sequencing. The Qiagen DNeasy Blood Extraction Kit was used to extract genomic DNA from the blood cell samples. CDR1 and CDR2, per the germline V gene, are SGHTA and FQGNSA. From the cysteine through the phenylalanine, the CDR3 covers 16 amino acids. Only the CDR3 portion is preserved as DNA: 48 bases, with reading frame beginning at the first base. A distance of 17 bases separates the germline ends of V and J, which lose 1 base and 5 bases respectively. Libraries were constructed by the immunoSEQ multiplex PCR assay. A mixture of 60 forward primers for TCR Vbeta segments and 13 reverse primers for TCR Jbeta segments was used in the multiplex PCR. The CDR3 region of rearranged TCR beta genes was amplified from genomic DNA by a multiplex PCR assay. The amplified TCR beta libraries were sequenced on the Illumina HiSeq System as 87-base-pair reads. Per the authors' processing: Across the roughly 600 repertoires, a later analysis counted tens of millions of unique TCR beta chains, approximately 12 million of which were shared by at least two donors. To remove PCR and sequencing errors, raw reads were error-corrected and collapsed into unique sequences using a nearest-neighbor algorithm that merged closely related sequences. CDR3 sequences were aligned to IMGT reference sequences to assign V, D and J gene segments. For a sequence to be retained, at least a six-nucleotide match to both a V gene segment and a J gene segment was required. Rearrangements were called productive when the CDR3 lacked stop codons and stayed in frame with V and J; all others were non-productive. Following IMGT convention, CDR3 was defined as the stretch from the second conserved V-encoded cysteine to the conserved J-encoded phenylalanine. Sequences without an unambiguous match to a single V gene segment were excluded from the earlier analysis of approximately 600 of the donors. In an earlier analysis of some 590 of the donors, V segments were called functional above 56.7% productive rearrangements and were called segregating when the between-donor standard deviation exceeded 5%. To diagnose cytomegalovirus status from the catalog of TCR beta chain sequences, a statistical classification framework was built. In a later analysis, V and J genes were assigned by comparing TCR nucleotide sequences against IMGT/GENE-DB human TR gene sequences. In a later analysis, CDR3 sequences and most-parsimonious VDJ recombination scenarios were assigned using the TCRdist pipeline. In a later analysis, every TCR beta chain was defined by the combination of its CDR3 amino acid sequence and its V-gene family, and reads without a unique V-gene family were dropped. As a way to deal with suspected cross-contamination and a sequencing artifact, a later analysis dropped approximately 590 nucleotide sequences that were highly shared and had low generation probability. A later analysis calculated a clonal expansion index for each public chain from normalized within-repertoire ranks of inferred template counts. A later analysis computed generation probabilities with a VDJ recombination model fitted to out-of-frame rearrangements, and checked the results against IGoR. In a later analysis, TCR-TCR, TCR-HLA and TCR-CMV co-occurrence was scored with hypergeometric tests, and a repertoire-size bias correction was applied to TCR pairs. To estimate false discovery rates, a later analysis permuted the HLA or CMV assignments 20 times. In a later analysis, co-occurring TCRs were grouped using DBSCAN, and TCRdist sequence similarity was added for clustering within HLA-allele-positive subsets. Co-occurrence clustering excluded repertoires with fewer than 30,000 or more than 120,000 public chains, plus five with anomalous nucleotide sharing. As stored in TCRdb, this immuneACCESS dataset retains in-frame rearrangements with V and J assigned. A fraction of the clones does not appear; measured against another copy, unresolved V genes explain less than half of the discrepancy, and the remainder lacks a known reason. That table supplies the V and J calls and clone size; D and trimming were determined from the DNA. For this sample there are 100,000 or so clones; 55% to 80% appear just once. Around 3.5% of the sample comes from the top ten.

On this clone itself: The antigen this receptor binds is unknown. No quality values exist for individual bases; no much larger clone is one base distant.

The sequencing sample was made of PBMCs. This sequence uses TRBV7-2 and TRBJ2-5; perhaps TRBD1 is the D gene, with 5 bases matching. The clonotype comes from a man in his forties or fifties in good health and CMV-seronegative. The bases read TGTGCCAGCAGCTTAGTAGGACACCACTCTGGGGAGACCCAGTACTTC. Its translation is CASSLVGHHSGETQYF.